The 25 T cell receptor beta chains given below trace back to one sample, sequenced in a study of cytomegalovirus exposure and HLA in healthy donors. The study ran its PCR with 60 Vbeta and 13 Jbeta primers. Clones were read by immunoSEQ multiplex PCR, and TCRdb kept only the in-frame ones, dropping some. Of 150,000 to 190,000 clones in the sample, approximately 72% were seen once. Sequences were obtained from PBMCs. These receptors all come from a man between 18 and 35 years old in good health and CMV-seronegative.

The chain couples TRBV5-8 to TRBJ2-7; 11 nucleotides match TRBD2. The CDR3 loop spans 14 amino acids. The germline CDR1 and CDR2 sequences are SGHTS and YDEGEE. V lost 3 bases and J lost 3; bases outside the gene matches: 2. In nucleotides, the CDR3 is TGTGCCAGCAGCTCGACTAGCGGGAACTACGAGCAGTACTTC. As protein: CASSSTSGNYEQYF. Full variable domain (remainder filled in from reference TRBV5-8 and TRBJ2-7): EAGVTQSPTHLIKTRGQQATLRCSPISGHTSVYWYQQALGLGLQFLLWYDEGEERNRGNFPPRFSGRQFPNYSSELNVNALELEDSALYLCASSSTSGNYEQYFGPGTRLTVT.

J is TRBJ2-7 and V is TRBV10-1; 11 bases line up with TRBD2. Germline assignment: CDR1 WNHNN and CDR2 SYGVQD (reference sequence). The CDR3 is 15 amino acids. V shed 2 bases and J 3 bases; nucleotides not matched to a gene: 3. CDR3 residues: CASSEGTSGNYEQYF. CDR3 nucleotide sequence: TGCGCCAGCAGTGAGGGGACTAGCGGAAACTACGAGCAGTACTTC.

Here the CDR3 reads CASSSPRTGAEDTQYF. The CDR3, as DNA: TGTGCCAGCAGCTCCCCCAGGACAGGTGCGGAAGATACGCAGTATTTT. This chain joins TRBV7-9 and TRBJ2-3; 7 nucleotides agree with TRBD1. This CDR3 spans 16 amino acids. Germline CDR1 is SEHNR and CDR2 is FQNEAQ (reference sequence). V lost 4 bases and J lost 5; bases outside the gene matches: 12.

V usage is TRBV5-1 and J usage is TRBJ2-3; D perhaps matches TRBD2 (6 bases). Between the trimmed V and J ends, which lost 3 bases and 5 bases, there was a span of 13 bases. Germline CDR1 reads SGHRS; CDR2 reads YFSETQ. This CDR3 spans 14 amino acids. CDR3 in amino acids: CASSWGTRIDTQYF. DNA of the CDR3: TGCGCCAGCAGCTGGGGGACTCGAATAGATACGCAGTATTTT.

V is TRBV30 and J is TRBJ2-2, with a possible D match to TRBD1 (6 bases). The CDR3 extends over 12 amino acids. Between the trimmed V and J ends, which lost 4 bases and 11 bases, there was a span of 14 bases. Germline lookup yields CDR1 GTSNPN and CDR2 SVGIG (reference sequence). The CDR3 loop is CAWKGDPVELFF. The CDR3 bases are TGTGCCTGGAAGGGGGACCCCGTCGAGCTGTTTTTT.

This clone was seen a few times. V gene TRBV19 combines with J gene TRBJ2-2; TRBD1 matches at 9 bases. The trim removed 5 bases at V and 2 bases at J, leaving 15 bases unmatched. The CDR3 is 19 residues long. Germline V CDR1 and CDR2: LNHDA, SQIVND (reference sequence). The CDR3 bases are TGTGCCAGTAGTCTTGATCCCTTTAGGACAGGGGCTAACACCGGGGAGCTGTTTTTT. This sequence encodes CASSLDPFRTGANTGELFF.

This clone was seen more than once but under ten times. The chain employs TRBV6-1 and TRBJ2-7; 12 nucleotides align to TRBD2. The ends lost 6 bases at V and 3 bases at J; junction bases unmatched: 3. The germline CDR1 and CDR2 sequences are MNHNS and SASEGT. This CDR3 has 14 residues. The CDR3 here is CASSWTSGIYEQYF. The CDR3 region has the DNA TGTGCCAGCAGCTGGACTAGCGGGATCTACGAGCAGTACTTC.

This chain connects TRBV7-9 to TRBJ2-5, with TRBD2 as a possible D gene (7 bases). There are 14 residues in the CDR3. V gave up 4 bases and J gave up 6 bases, with 15 bases separating them. The germline gives CDR1 SEHNR, CDR2 FQNEAQ (reference sequence). CDR3 coding DNA: TGTGCCAGCAGCTCCCCGGGGGGCGAGCAGACCCAGTACTTC. Translating it yields CASSSPGGEQTQYF.

This sequence joins TRBV14 and TRBJ2-7; 8 bases fit TRBD1. The trim removed 4 bases at V and 1 base at J, leaving 9 bases unmatched. The CDR3 is made up of 16 amino acids. Germline V gene data show CDR1 as SGHDN and CDR2 as FVKESK. CDR3 sequence: CASSPLGQGFSYEQYF. CDR3 sequence (DNA): TGTGCCAGCAGCCCCCTAGGACAGGGCTTTTCCTACGAGCAGTACTTC.

This chain connects TRBV10-1 to TRBJ2-2; TRBD2 might be the D (5 bases). V was shortened by 5 bases and J by 5 bases, with 12 bases between the two germline ends. The CDR3 has 14 amino acids. Per the germline V gene, CDR1 is WNHNN and CDR2 is SYGVQD (reference sequence). This CDR3 is CASSLGEETGELFF. The CDR3 DNA reads TGCGCCAGCAGTCTGGGAGAGGAAACCGGGGAGCTGTTTTTT.

This rearrangement joins TRBV4-1 to TRBJ2-2; D call uncertain. CDR3 length: 12 residues. Germline CDR1 MGHRA, CDR2 YSYEKL. V was cut by 3 bases and J by 6 bases, with 5 bases left in between. The CDR3 region has the DNA TGCGCCAGCAGCCATCGGGCCGGGGAGCTGTTTTTT. It codes for CASSHRAGELFF.

This sequence joins TRBV2 and TRBJ1-5; maybe TRBD1 (5 bases). V shed 6 bases and J shed 6 bases, with 15 bases lying between them. The germline gives CDR1 SNHLY, CDR2 FYNNEI. The CDR3 loop spans 14 amino acids. This CDR3 is CASSDTGGFQPQHF. The CDR3 region has the DNA TGTGCCAGCAGCGATACCGGGGGGTTTCAGCCCCAGCATTTT.

The chain uses TRBV5-1 and TRBJ2-1, with 8 bases aligning to TRBD1. The germline gives CDR1 SGHRS, CDR2 YFSETQ. J was trimmed by 10 bases and V by 4 bases; bases with no gene match: 13. The CDR3 has 15 amino acids. The CDR3 region has the DNA TGCGCCAGCAGCCTAGACAGGGGAGATTGGAAGGAGCAGTTCTTC. Protein: CASSLDRGDWKEQFF.

The chain uses TRBV5-8 and TRBJ1-5; D possibly corresponds to TRBD1 (5 bases). Per the germline V gene, CDR1 is SGHTS and CDR2 is YDEGEE. The CDR3 spans 16 residues. With 6 bases removed from V and 1 base from J, the gap between germline ends came to 17 bases. The DNA for the CDR3 is TGTGCCAGCACCCCCGCTGGGAGGGACAGCAATCAGCCCCAGCATTTT. Its protein product is CASTPAGRDSNQPQHF.

This sequence joins TRBV30 and TRBJ1-1; maybe TRBD1 (5 bases). Germline-derived CDR1 and CDR2 are GTSNPN and SVGIG (reference sequence). This CDR3 region has 14 residues. V was pared by 0 bases and J by 0 bases, with 8 bases between. The CDR3 nucleotides read TGTGCCTGGAGTGTGGGGCAGATGAACACTGAAGCTTTCTTT. It encodes CAWSVGQMNTEAFF.

The chain has TRBV5-6 and TRBJ2-7, with TRBD2 identical over 7 bases. Trimming cost V 4 bases and J 5 bases; bases outside gene matches: 9. The CDR3 sequence is 14 residues long. Germline CDR1 and CDR2: SGHDT and YYEEEE. Here the CDR3 reads CASSPSGILNEQYF. Written as DNA, the CDR3 is TGTGCCAGCAGCCCCAGCGGGATCCTCAACGAGCAGTACTTC.

The rearrangement joins TRBV14 to TRBJ2-3; a weak D match, TRBD2 (5 bases). CDR3 length: 14 amino acids. Germline CDR1 SGHDN, CDR2 FVKESK. V was trimmed by 4 bases and J by 3 bases, leaving 11 bases between them. The CDR3 protein is CASSPRPGTDTQYF. Written as DNA, the CDR3 is TGTGCCAGCAGCCCGAGGCCGGGAACAGATACGCAGTATTTT.

J is TRBJ2-7 and V is TRBV15; D is possibly TRBD2 (6 bases). CDR1 and CDR2 from the germline V gene are LNHNV and YYDKDF (reference sequence). The V and J ends lost 0 bases and 2 bases respectively, with 11 bases between them. The CDR3 is made up of 15 amino acids. CDR3 protein: CATSRESGGTYEQYF. The DNA of the CDR3 is TGTGCCACCAGCAGAGAATCCGGGGGAACCTACGAGCAGTACTTC.

This clone was recorded only once. V usage is TRBV7-2 and J usage is TRBJ2-1; TRBD2 agrees at 9 bases. CDR3 size: 16 residues. Trimming cost V 3 bases and J 1 base; bases outside gene matches: 4. Germline loops: CDR1 SGHTA, CDR2 FQGNSA. This CDR3 reads CASSLGGLASYNEQFF. CDR3 sequence (DNA): TGTGCCAGCAGCTTGGGGGGACTAGCTTCCTACAATGAGCAGTTCTTC.

V gene TRBV14 combines with J gene TRBJ2-7; tentative D call: TRBD1 (5 bases). This CDR3 comprises 19 residues. Trimming cost V 0 bases and J 3 bases, with 24 bases left between them. The germline V gene has CDR1 SGHDN and CDR2 FVKESK. DNA of the CDR3: TGTGCCAGCAGCCAAGAAGCAGGGTTGTTGGGGCTCCAGTACTACGAGCAGTACTTC. Encoded protein: CASSQEAGLLGLQYYEQYF. The whole variable domain, remainder taken from reference TRBV14 and TRBJ2-7, is EAGVTQFPSHSVIEKGQTVTLRCDPISGHDNLYWYRRVMGKEIKFLLHFVKESKQDESGMPNNRFLAERTGGTYSTLKVQPAELEDSGVYFCASSQEAGLLGLQYYEQYFGPGTRLTVT.

With regard to this clone: Sequence at one end of the junction differs from germline and may be a read error. This chain links TRBV7-9 with TRBJ2-1; D is ambiguous. CDR1 is SEHNR and CDR2 is FQNEAQ in the germline V gene (reference sequence). The CDR3 has 12 amino acids. DNA of the CDR3: TGTTCCAGCAGCTTAATATTGTCGGAGCAGTTCTTC. It specifies CSSSLILSEQFF.

In this sample, this clone turned up a few times. The chain joins TRBV6-4 to TRBJ2-5; TRBD2 agrees at 12 bases. Germline V lookup: CDR1 MRHNA, CDR2 SNTAGT. The J segment lost 3 bases and the V segment lost 2 bases, leaving 19 bases of the junction unmatched. The CDR3 has 21 amino acids. The CDR3 nucleotides read TGTGCCAGCAGTGACCCCCCGAGTGGCGAGACTAGCGGGAGAAGGGAAGAGACCCAGTACTTC. As protein: CASSDPPSGETSGRREETQYF.

This rearrangement joins TRBV9 to TRBJ2-1; TRBD1 aligns across 7 bases. This CDR3 contains 13 residues. V shed 1 base and J 15 bases; nucleotides not matched to a gene: 10. CDR1 and CDR2 from the germline V gene are SGDLS and YYNGEE. The CDR3, as DNA: TGTGCCAGCAGCGTAAGTGACAGGGAACCTCTGTTCTTC. Translated, it gives CASSVSDREPLFF.

This rearrangement joins TRBV29-1 to TRBJ2-1, with TRBD2 as a possible D gene (5 bases). Germline CDR1 and CDR2: SQVTM and ANQGSEA. There are 15 residues in the CDR3. V shed 2 bases and J shed 8 bases, with 19 bases lying between them. The CDR3 region has the DNA TGCAGCGTTGAATCTGGGTCTAGCCCTGTCGATGAGCAGTTCTTC. Amino acid sequence: CSVESGSSPVDEQFF.

This clone was picked up a small number of times. The V and J genes are TRBV6-1 and TRBJ1-1; the match to TRBD1 covers 10 bases. CDR3 length: 14 residues. The V gene's germline CDR1 is MNHNS and CDR2 SASEGT. The junction had 0 bases not matched to a gene; V was cut back by 0 bases and J by 5 bases. CDR3 DNA sequence: TGTGCCAGCAGTGAAGCGGGACAGGGGACTGAAGCTTTCTTT. Translated, it gives CASSEAGQGTEAFF.